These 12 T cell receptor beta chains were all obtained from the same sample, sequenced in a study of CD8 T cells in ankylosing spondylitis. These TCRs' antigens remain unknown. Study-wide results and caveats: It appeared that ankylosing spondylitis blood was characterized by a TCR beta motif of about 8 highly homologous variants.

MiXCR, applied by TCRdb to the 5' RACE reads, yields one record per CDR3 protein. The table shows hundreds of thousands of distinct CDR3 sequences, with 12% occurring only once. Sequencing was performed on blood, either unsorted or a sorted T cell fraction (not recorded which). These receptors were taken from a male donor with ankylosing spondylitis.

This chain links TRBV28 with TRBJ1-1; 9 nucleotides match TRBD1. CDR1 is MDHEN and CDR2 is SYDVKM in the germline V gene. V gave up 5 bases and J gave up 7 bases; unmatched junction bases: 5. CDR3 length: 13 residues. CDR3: CASSTGTGFEAFF. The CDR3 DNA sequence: TGTGCCAGCAGTACCGGGACAGGGTTTGAAGCTTTCTTT. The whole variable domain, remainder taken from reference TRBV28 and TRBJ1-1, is DVKVTQSSRYLVKRTGEKVFLECVQDMDHENMFWYRQDPGLGLRLIYFSYDVKMKEKGDIPEGYSVSREKKERFSLILESASTNQTSMYLCASSTGTGFEAFFGQGTRLTVV.

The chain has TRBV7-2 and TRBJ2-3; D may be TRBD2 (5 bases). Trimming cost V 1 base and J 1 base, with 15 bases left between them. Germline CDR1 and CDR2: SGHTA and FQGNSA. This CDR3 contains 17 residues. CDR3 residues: CASSLVPPSSGTDTQYF. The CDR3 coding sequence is TGTGCCAGCAGCTTAGTCCCCCCTAGCTCCGGCACAGATACGCAGTATTTT. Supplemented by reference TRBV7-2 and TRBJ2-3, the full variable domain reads GAGVSQSPSNKVTEKGKDVELRCDPISGHTALYWYRQSLGQGLEFLIYFQGNSAPDKSGLPSDRFSAERTGGSVSTLTIQRTQQEDSAVYLCASSLVPPSSGTDTQYFGPGTRLTVL.

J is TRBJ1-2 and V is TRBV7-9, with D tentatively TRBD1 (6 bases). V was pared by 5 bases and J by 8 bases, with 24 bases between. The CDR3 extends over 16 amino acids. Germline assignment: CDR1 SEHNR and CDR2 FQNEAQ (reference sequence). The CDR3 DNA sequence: TGTGCCAGCAGCCCTTTACTCGGGGGGCGCACGGAAGGCTACACCTTC. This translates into CASSPLLGGRTEGYTF.

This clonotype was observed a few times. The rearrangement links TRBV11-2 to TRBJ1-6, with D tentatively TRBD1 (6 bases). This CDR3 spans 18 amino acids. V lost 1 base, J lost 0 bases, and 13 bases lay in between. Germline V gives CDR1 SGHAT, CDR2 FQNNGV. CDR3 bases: TGTGCCAGCAGCTTAGTAAGGGGGGGCCGCTCCTATAATTCACCCCTCCACTTT. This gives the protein CASSLVRGGRSYNSPLHF. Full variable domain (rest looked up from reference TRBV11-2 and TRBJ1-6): EAGVAQSPRYKIIEKRQSVAFWCNPISGHATLYWYQQILGQGPKLLIQFQNNGVVDDSQLPKDRFSAERLKGVDSTLKIQPAKLEDSAVYLCASSLVRGGRSYNSPLHFGNGTRLTVT.

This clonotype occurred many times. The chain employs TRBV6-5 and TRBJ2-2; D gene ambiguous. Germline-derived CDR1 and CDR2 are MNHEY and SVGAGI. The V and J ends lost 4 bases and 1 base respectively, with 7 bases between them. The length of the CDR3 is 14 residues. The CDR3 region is CASSSLLNTGELFF. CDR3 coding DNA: TGTGCCAGCAGTTCCCTATTGAACACCGGGGAGCTGTTTTTT.

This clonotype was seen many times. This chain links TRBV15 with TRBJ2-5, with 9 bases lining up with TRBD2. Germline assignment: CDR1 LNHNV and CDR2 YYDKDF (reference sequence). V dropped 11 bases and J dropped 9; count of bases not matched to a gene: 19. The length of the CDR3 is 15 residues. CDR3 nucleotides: TGTGCCTCCTTAGCGGGAGAAGGGGGTCGAGGTGCCCAGTACTTC. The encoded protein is CASLAGEGGRGAQYF.

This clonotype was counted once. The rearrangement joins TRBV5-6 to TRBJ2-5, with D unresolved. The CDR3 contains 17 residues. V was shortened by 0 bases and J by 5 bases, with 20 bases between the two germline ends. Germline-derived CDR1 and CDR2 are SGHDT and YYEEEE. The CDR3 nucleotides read TGTGCCAGCAGCTTGGCCATTCAAGCGACCTCGCCGGAGACCCAGTACTTC. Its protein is CASSLAIQATSPETQYF.

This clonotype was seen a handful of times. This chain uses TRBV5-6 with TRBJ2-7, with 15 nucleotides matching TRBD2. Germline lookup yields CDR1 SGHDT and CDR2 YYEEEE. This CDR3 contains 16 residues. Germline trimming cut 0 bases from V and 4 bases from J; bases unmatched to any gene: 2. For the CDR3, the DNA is TGTGCCAGCAGCTTGGCCGGGACTAGCGGGAGGTACGAGCAGTACTTC. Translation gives CASSLAGTSGRYEQYF.

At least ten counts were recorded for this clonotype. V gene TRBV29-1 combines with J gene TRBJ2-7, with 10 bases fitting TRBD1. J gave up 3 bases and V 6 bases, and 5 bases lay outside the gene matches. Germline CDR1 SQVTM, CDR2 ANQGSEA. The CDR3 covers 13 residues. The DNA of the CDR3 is TGCAGCGTCAGCCGGGACAGGGGCTACGAGCAGTACTTC. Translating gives CSVSRDRGYEQYF.

The DNA of the CDR3 is TGTGCCAGCGTGGGACTAGGCACAGATACGCAGTATTTT. Amino acid sequence: CASVGLGTDTQYF. V is TRBV7-6 and J is TRBJ2-3; 8 bases agree with TRBD2. In germline, CDR1 is SGHVS, CDR2 FNYEAQ. V gave up 8 bases and J gave up 1 base; unmatched junction bases: 2. The CDR3 is made up of 13 amino acids.

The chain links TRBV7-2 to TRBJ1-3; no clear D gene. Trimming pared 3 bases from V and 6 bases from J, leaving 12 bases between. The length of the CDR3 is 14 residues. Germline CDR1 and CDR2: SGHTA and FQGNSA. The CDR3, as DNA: TGTGCCAGCAGCTTGTTAACTCGAGAAAACACCATATATTTT. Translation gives CASSLLTRENTIYF. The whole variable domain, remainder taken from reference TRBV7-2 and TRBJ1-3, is GAGVSQSPSNKVTEKGKDVELRCDPISGHTALYWYRQSLGQGLEFLIYFQGNSAPDKSGLPSDRFSAERTGGSVSTLTIQRTQQEDSAVYLCASSLLTRENTIYFGEGSWLTVV.

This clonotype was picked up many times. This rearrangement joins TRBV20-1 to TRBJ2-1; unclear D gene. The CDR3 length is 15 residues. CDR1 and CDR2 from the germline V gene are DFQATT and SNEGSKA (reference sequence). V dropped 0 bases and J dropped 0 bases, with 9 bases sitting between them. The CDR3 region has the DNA TGCAGTGCTAGAGATAGACCGAGCTCCTACAATGAGCAGTTCTTC. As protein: CSARDRPSSYNEQFF.